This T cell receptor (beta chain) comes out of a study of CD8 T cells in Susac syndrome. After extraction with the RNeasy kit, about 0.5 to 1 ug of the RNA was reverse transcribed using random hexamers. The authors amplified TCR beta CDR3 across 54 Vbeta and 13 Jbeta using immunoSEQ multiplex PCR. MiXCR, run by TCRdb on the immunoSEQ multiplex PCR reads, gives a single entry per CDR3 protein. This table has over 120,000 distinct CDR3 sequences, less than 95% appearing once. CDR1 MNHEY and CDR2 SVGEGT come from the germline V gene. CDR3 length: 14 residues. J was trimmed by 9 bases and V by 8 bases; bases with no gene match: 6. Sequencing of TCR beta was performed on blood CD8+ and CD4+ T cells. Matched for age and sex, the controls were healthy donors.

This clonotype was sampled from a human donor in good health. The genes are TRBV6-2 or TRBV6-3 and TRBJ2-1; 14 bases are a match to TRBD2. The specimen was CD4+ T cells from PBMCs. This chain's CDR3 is CASDGTSGSVEQFF. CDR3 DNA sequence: TGTGCCAGCGACGGGACTAGCGGGAGTGTTGAGCAGTTCTTC.